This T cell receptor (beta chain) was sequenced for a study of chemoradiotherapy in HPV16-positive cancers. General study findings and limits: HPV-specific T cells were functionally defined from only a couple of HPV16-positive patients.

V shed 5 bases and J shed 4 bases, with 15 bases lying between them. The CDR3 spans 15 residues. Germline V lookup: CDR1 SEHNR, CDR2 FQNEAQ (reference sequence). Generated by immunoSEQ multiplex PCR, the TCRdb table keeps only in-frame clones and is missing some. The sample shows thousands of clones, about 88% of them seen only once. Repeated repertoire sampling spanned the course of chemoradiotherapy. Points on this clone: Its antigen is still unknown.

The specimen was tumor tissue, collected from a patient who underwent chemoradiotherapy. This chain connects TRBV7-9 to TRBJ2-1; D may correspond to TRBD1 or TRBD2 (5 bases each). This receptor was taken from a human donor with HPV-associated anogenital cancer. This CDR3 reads CASSPGTATYNEQFF. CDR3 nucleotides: TGTGCCAGCAGCCCCGGGACGGCAACTTACAATGAGCAGTTCTTC.